The clone carrying this T cell receptor (beta chain) was found once. TCRdb re-called the 5' RACE reads through MiXCR, storing one row per CDR3 protein. The sample has 550,000 to 600,000 distinct CDR3 sequences, approximately 15% seen once; the top ten hold about 8.1%. The record originates from a study of T-cell memory formation after mild COVID-19. V lost 7 bases and J lost 5, with 23 bases in between. Looked up from germline, CDR1 is SNHLY and CDR2 is FYNNEI. The CDR3 is made up of 16 amino acids. Sequencing was performed on PBMCs or a T cell subset sorted from them (not recorded which). This receptor was obtained from an adult woman who had mild COVID-19 (a few samples of this study predate the infection). Cell type and time point are not known. V usage is TRBV2 and J usage is TRBJ2-5; D possibly matches TRBD1 or TRBD2 (5 bases each). CDR3 bases: TGTGCCAGCACTGTTCTTTTGAGGGGACCATTGGAGACCCAGTACTTC. It translates to CASTVLLRGPLETQYF.